The rows below give T cell receptor beta chains drawn from one sample of a study of Ad26.COV2.S vaccination and SARS-CoV-2 variants. Method: immunoSEQ multiplex PCR; TCRdb's copy keeps in-frame clones and lacks some. Of hundreds of thousands of clones in the sample, roughly 90% were seen once. Specimen: peripheral blood, collected in a trial of Ad26.COV2.S vaccine versus placebo. Source of these receptors: a person aged 18-60 years who received the Ad26.COV2.S COVID-19 vaccine or a placebo. The CDR3 runs from the conserved cysteine through the conserved F or W. D genes are given only for firm matches. The size entry is marked missing in some rows and otherwise reads once, few, many or a size class.

clone_size	v_call	j_call	d_call	cdr3_aa	cdr3_nt
NA	TRBV6-6	TRBJ2-4	NA	CASSPPESGKNIQYF	TGTGCCAGCAGCCCCCCGGAGTCAGGCAAAAACATTCAGTACTTC
NA	TRBV29-1	TRBJ2-5	TRBD1	CSVDLGTDQETQYF	TGCAGCGTTGATTTAGGGACAGATCAAGAGACCCAGTACTTC
NA	TRBV25-1	TRBJ2-6	TRBD1	CASSGGQGANVLTF	TGTGCCAGCAGTGGGGGACAGGGGGCCAACGTCCTGACTTTC
NA	TRBV24-1	TRBJ2-3	NA	CATSGQPLGTDTQYF	TGTGCCACCAGTGGACAGCCACTTGGCACAGATACGCAGTATTTT
NA	TRBV2	TRBJ2-2	TRBD2	CASSGTSGRYNTGELFF	TGTGCCAGCAGTGGAACTAGCGGGAGGTATAACACCGGGGAGCTGTTTTTT
NA	TRBV30	TRBJ1-2	NA	CAWSRRTGGHTF	TGTGCCTGGAGTAGACGAACGGGGGGCCACACCTTC
NA	TRBV3-1/TRBV3-2	TRBJ2-1	NA	CASSQGTLVDEQFF	TGTGCCAGCAGCCAAGGGACTCTGGTCGATGAGCAGTTCTTC
NA	TRBV14	TRBJ1-3	NA	CASSPRERWSSGNTIYF	TGTGCCAGCAGCCCCCGGGAGCGGTGGAGCTCTGGAAACACCATATATTTT
NA	TRBV18	TRBJ2-3	TRBD1	CASSLQGARTDTQYF	TGTGCCAGCTCACTACAGGGGGCCCGCACAGATACGCAGTATTTT
once	TRBV4-2	TRBJ2-7	NA	CASSQVGGHSSYEQYF	TGTGCCAGCAGCCAAGTGGGGGGACACAGCTCCTACGAGCAGTACTTC
NA	TRBV4-2	TRBJ1-2	TRBD1	CASSLTPTGNYGYTF	TGTGCCAGCAGCCTTACTCCGACAGGGAACTATGGCTACACCTTC